This TCR beta chain came from a study of blood T cell repertoires in COVID-19. The authors' processing: Reference gene primer amplification gave nucleated cell count estimates. Sequencing used immunoSEQ multiplex PCR; TCRdb keeps in-frame clones, though not all of them. V and J calls plus clone size are reproduced from that table; the DNA served to infer D and trimming. The table includes more than 30,000 clones, around nine tenths detected once. In this sample, this clone turned up once. This receptor was obtained from a woman older than 75 with active or convalescent COVID-19. The sample taken for sequencing was peripheral blood.

DNA of the CDR3: TGTGCCAGCAGCCAGGGGACTAGCGGGGGGAGGAACACCGGGGAGCTGTTTTTT. Its protein product is CASSQGTSGGRNTGELFF. V usage is TRBV7-8 and J usage is TRBJ2-2; 15 nucleotides agree with TRBD2. Germline-derived CDR1 and CDR2 are SGHVS and FQNEAQ. The length of the CDR3 is 18 residues. After removal of 5 bases from V and 1 base from J, the junction contained 5 bases not matched to a gene.